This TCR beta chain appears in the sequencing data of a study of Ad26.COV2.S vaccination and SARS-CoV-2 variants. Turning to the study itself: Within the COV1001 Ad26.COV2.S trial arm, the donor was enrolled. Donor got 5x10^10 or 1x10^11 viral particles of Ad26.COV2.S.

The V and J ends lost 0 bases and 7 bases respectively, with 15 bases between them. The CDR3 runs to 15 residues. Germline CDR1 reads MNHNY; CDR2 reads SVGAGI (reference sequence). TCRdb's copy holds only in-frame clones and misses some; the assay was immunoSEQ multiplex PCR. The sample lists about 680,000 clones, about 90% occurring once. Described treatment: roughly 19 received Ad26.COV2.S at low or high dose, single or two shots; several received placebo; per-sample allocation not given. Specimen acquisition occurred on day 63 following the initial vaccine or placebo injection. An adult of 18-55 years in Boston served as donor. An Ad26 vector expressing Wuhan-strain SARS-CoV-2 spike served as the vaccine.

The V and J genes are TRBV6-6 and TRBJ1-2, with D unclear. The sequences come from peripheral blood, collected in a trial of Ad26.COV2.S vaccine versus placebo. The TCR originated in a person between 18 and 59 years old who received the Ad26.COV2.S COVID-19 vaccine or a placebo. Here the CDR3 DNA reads TGTGCCAGCAGTTACTCGTCGGAAGGTTTTAGTGGCTACACCTTC. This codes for CASSYSSEGFSGYTF.